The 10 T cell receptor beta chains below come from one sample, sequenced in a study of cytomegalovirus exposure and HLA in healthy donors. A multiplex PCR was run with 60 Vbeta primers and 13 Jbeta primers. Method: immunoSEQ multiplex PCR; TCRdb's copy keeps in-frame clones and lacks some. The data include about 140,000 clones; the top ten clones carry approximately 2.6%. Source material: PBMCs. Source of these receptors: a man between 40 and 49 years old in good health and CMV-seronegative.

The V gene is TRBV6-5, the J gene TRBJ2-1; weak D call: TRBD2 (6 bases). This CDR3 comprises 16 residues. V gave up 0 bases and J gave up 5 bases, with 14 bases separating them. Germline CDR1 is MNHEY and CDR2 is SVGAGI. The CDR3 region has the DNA TGTGCCAGCAGTTACTCACCATACAGGAGGGACAATGAGCAGTTCTTC. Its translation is CASSYSPYRRDNEQFF.

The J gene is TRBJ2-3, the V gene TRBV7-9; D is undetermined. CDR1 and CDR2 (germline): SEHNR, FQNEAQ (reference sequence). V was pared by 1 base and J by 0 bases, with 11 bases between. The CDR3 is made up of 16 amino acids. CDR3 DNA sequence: TGTGCCAGCAGCTTAGTTTCGGTCGGTAGCACAGATACGCAGTATTTT. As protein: CASSLVSVGSTDTQYF.

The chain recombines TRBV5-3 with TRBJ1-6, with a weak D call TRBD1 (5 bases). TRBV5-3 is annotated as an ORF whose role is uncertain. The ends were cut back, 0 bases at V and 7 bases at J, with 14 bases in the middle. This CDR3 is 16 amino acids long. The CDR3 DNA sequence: TGTGCCAGAAGCTTGGCCGGTCACCCAGGGAATTCACCCCTCCACTTT. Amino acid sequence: CARSLAGHPGNSPLHF.

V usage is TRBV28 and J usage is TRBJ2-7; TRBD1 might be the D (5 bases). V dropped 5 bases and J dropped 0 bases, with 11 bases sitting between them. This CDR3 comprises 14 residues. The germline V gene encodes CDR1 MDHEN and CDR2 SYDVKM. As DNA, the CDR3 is TGTGCCAGCAGTCGGACACCTAGCTCCTACGAGCAGTACTTC. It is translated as CASSRTPSSYEQYF.

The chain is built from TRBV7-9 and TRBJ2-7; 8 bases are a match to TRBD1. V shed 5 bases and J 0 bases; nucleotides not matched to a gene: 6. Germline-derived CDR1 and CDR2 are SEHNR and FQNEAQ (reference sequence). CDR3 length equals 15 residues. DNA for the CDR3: TGTGCCAGCAGCCCGGGGACAGGCTTCTCCTACGAGCAGTACTTC. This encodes CASSPGTGFSYEQYF.

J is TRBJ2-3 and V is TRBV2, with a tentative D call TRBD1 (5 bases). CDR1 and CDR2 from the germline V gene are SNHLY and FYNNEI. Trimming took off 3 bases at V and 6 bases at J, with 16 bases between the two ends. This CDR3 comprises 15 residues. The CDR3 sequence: CASSEVAGYTDTQYF. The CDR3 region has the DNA TGTGCCAGCAGTGAGGTGGCAGGGTATACGGATACGCAGTATTTT.

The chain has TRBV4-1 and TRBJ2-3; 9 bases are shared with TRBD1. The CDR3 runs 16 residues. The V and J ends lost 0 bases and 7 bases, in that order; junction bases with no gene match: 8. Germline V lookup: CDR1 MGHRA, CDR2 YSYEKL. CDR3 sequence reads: CASSQERAQGAHTQYF. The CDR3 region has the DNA TGCGCCAGCAGCCAAGAGCGTGCACAGGGGGCCCATACGCAGTATTTT.

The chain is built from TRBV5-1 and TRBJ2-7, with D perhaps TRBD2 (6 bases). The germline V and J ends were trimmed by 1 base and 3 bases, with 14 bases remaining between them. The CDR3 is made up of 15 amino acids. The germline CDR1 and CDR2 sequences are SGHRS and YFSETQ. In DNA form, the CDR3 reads TGCGCCAGCAGCTTGCGCCAGCCCGGGGGCTACGAGCAGTACTTC. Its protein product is CASSLRQPGGYEQYF.

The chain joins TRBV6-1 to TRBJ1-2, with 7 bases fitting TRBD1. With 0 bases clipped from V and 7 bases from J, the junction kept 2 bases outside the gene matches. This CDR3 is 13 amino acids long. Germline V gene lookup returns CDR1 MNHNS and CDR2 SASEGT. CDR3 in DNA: TGTGCCAGCAGTGAAGCCCGGGACAGTGGCTACACCTTC. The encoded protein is CASSEARDSGYTF.

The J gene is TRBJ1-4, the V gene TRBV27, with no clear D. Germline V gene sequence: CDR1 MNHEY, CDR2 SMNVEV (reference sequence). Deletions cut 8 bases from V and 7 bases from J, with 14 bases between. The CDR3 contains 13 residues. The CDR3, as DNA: TGTGCCAGCTTCGACACCACCCTTGAAAAACTGTTTTTT. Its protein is CASFDTTLEKLFF.